Listed here is a single TCR beta chain. Antigen unknown. This record comes from a study of T cell responses to AZD1222 COVID-19 vaccine. Regarding the study as a whole: The sample set comprised mostly white British donors with more females, and clonal diversity was possibly underestimated.

The CDR3 is 16 amino acids. Per the germline V gene, CDR1 is MDHEN and CDR2 is SYDVKM. V was pared by 4 bases and J by 0 bases, with 16 bases between. TCRdb's copy holds only in-frame clones and misses some; the assay was immunoSEQ multiplex PCR. The sample records 90,000 to 140,000 clones, 88% being singletons. Specimen: peripheral blood, collected on day 0 of AZD1222 vaccination. The clonotype originates from an adult in good health. The gene calls are TRBV28 and TRBJ2-7, with D perhaps matching TRBD1 (6 bases). As DNA, the CDR3 is TGTGCCAGCAGTTCTAGGGACATATTGAGCTCCTACGAGCAGTACTTC. Residues: CASSSRDILSSYEQYF.